The source of this TCR beta chain is a study of blood T cell repertoires in COVID-19. Repertoires were generated with immunoSEQ multiplex PCR, while TCRdb's copy carries only in-frame clones and drops some. The sample includes 250,000 to 300,000 clones, 90% seen only once; the top ten take 2.1%. This sequence originates from a woman aged 60-75 years with COVID-19, enrolled during active disease. The sequencing sample was made of peripheral blood.

DNA of the CDR3: TGTGCCAGTAGACGGGACAGGGTAAATCAGCCCCAGCATTTT. Translation: CASRRDRVNQPQHF. The chain is built from TRBV19 and TRBJ1-5, with 9 bases identical to TRBD1. CDR3 length: 14 residues. Germline CDR1 reads LNHDA; CDR2 reads SQIVND (reference sequence). V was clipped by 6 bases and J by 4 bases; unmatched bases: 4.